This T cell receptor beta chain emerged from a study of blood T cells in healthy people across ages. Next came a second PCR, run for about 7 to 11 cycles, which used a sample-barcoded 5' primer along with a J-beta primer mix. Each CDR3 protein gets one entry after TCRdb re-called the 5' RACE reads with MiXCR. The repertoire holds about 970,000 distinct CDR3 sequences, 45% to 60% seen once, with over 20% in the top ten. Sample donors were healthy Caucasian individuals that came from Russia, aged about 6 to 95. The study isolated at least 6.5 million PBMCs from each sample. This CDR3 has 16 amino acids. From germline, CDR1 is SNHLY and CDR2 FYNNEI.

The source material was blood. The sequence derives from a woman aged 60-75 years in good health. The chain has TRBV2 and TRBJ2-1; no reliable D call. The DNA end is a closer match to TRBJ2-7, so the J assignment may be wrong. CDR3 DNA sequence: TGTGCCAGCAGTGAAAGTATTCTAGTAAGCTACAATGAGCAGTACTTC. Translated: CASSESILVSYNEQYF.